This TCR beta chain was obtained from a study of spatial heterogeneity in lung cancer. The study's findings and limits: It was found that expanded intratumoral alpha and beta TCR counts tracked tumor mutation counts.

Time point of the sample: sample taken at primary tumor resection. The donor group consisted of 72 patients who had untreated, early-stage non-small cell lung cancer. The authors sequenced whole RNA from tumor, nontumor lung or frozen PBMC without sorting. TCRdb itself ran the 5' RACE reads through MiXCR, one entry per CDR3 protein. The data show around 95,000 distinct CDR3 sequences, about 4.6% seen once. This clonotype was recorded many times. Antigen unknown. The V end was cut by 2 bases, the J end by 5 bases, with 12 bases between. This CDR3 has 14 amino acids. The germline gives CDR1 WSHSY, CDR2 SAAADI.

The starting material was lung tumor tissue, obtained at surgery. The chain has TRBV10-2 and TRBJ1-1; D gene unclear. This receptor was taken from a male donor with early-stage non-small cell lung cancer. Written as DNA, the CDR3 is TGCGCCAGCAGTGAGCCCACGGGGAGGACTGAAGCTTTCTTT. Protein product: CASSEPTGRTEAFF.